These T cell receptor beta chains were read from a single sample in a study of T cell repertoires in cytomegalovirus infection. Each CDR3 protein gets one entry after TCRdb re-called the reads with MiXCR. This table has about 100,000 distinct CDR3 sequences, 20% to 30% appearing once. Sequenced sample: CD8+ T cells from PBMCs. Receptors originate from a human donor in good health (CMV status not recorded). Some clones in this sample may be carry-over from other donors' samples. The CDR3 runs from the conserved cysteine through the conserved F or W. Each record gives: CDR3 protein, CDR3 DNA, clone size, J gene, CDR3 length, V gene, D gene. The D gene is left open where the match is weak. Rows may omit the clone size; those that give it use once, few, many or a size class.

CSVDSQGVGYGYTF,TGCAGCGTTGACTCGCAGGGGGTAGGATATGGCTACACCTTC,.,TRBJ1-2,14,TRBV29-1,TRBD1
CASSVERFTYEQYF,TGTGCCAGCAGCGTAGAAAGGTTTACCTACGAGCAGTACTTC,few,TRBJ2-7,14,TRBV9,.
CASSQTPSYEQYF,TGTGCCAGCAGCCAGACCCCCTCCTACGAGCAGTACTTC,few,TRBJ2-7,13,TRBV3-1,.
CASTVGTGNYGYTF,TGTGCCAGCACCGTCGGGACGGGCAACTATGGCTACACCTTC,few,TRBJ1-2,14,TRBV7-8,.
CASSFGAGAGEQYF,TGTGCCAGCAGCTTCGGGGCGGGAGCGGGCGAGCAGTACTTC,.,TRBJ2-7,14,TRBV13,TRBD2
CASSLSQGNGYTF,TGTGCCAGCAGTTTATCGCAGGGAAATGGCTACACCTTC,many,TRBJ1-2,13,TRBV27,.
CASSQGVQGTAFF,TGCGCCAGCAGCCAAGGGGTTCAGGGGACGGCTTTCTTT,.,TRBJ1-1,13,TRBV4-3,.
CASSSTGDRNTDTQYF,TGTGCCAGCAGCTCGACGGGGGACAGAAACACAGATACGCAGTATTTT,many,TRBJ2-3,16,TRBV7-8,.
CSVEQGDGYTF,TGCAGCGTCGAACAGGGAGATGGCTACACCTTC,.,TRBJ1-2,11,TRBV29-1,.
CASSLSSGQQYF,TGTGCCAGCAGCTTGAGCAGTGGCCAGCAGTACTTC,.,TRBJ2-7,12,TRBV7-9,.
CASSFDILREQYF,TGTGCCAGCAGCTTTGACATTCTCCGCGAGCAGTACTTC,many,TRBJ2-7,13,TRBV7-8,.
CSARPGFESYEQYF,TGCAGTGCTAGACCGGGGTTCGAGTCCTACGAGCAGTACTTC,.,TRBJ2-7,14,TRBV20-1,.
CSARGHPSSGRSSYEQYF,TGCAGTGCTAGGGGACATCCCTCCAGCGGGAGGAGCTCCTACGAGCAGTACTTC,many,TRBJ2-7,18,TRBV20-1,TRBD2